This T cell receptor beta chain originates from a study of T cells in Graves' hyperthyroidism and ophthalmopathy (dated by TCRdb to about 2019). The study in broad terms: Peripheral blood was sampled at the time of initial diagnosis, prior to any treatment. The paper describes TCR Vbeta CDR3 sequencing of 140 or so peripheral blood samples, made up of 43 ophthalmopathy patients, around 73 hyperthyroidism patients and around 17 progressor patients. The 100 discovery patients were randomly split 7:3 into training and test sets. A discovery cohort of around 98 patients, 43 with Graves' ophthalmopathy and 57 with stable Graves' hyperthyroidism, was used to find distinguishing TCR V-J signatures. An independent validation cohort of about 19 hyperthyroidism patients and approximately 16 patients who later progressed to ophthalmopathy tested prospective prediction of ophthalmopathy. The study also compared thyroid tissue and blood T-cell repertoires from about six Graves' hyperthyroidism patients. Following sampling, methimazole starting at 30 mg daily was given to hyperthyroidism patients, and high-dose intravenous methylprednisolone was given to ophthalmopathy patients. The research as a whole found: A 13 V-J signature model separated ophthalmopathy from stable hyperthyroidism, with roughly 88% sensitivity and about 81% specificity in cross-validation and 80%/75% in testing. Sample size was not statistically predetermined, and investigators were not blinded to group allocation. In validation, the model predicted progression to ophthalmopathy a median of approximately 6.6 months before onset, with about 64% sensitivity and roughly 79% specificity. Most expanded thyroid clonotypes (frequency above 0.001) were also detected in blood, suggesting blood repertoires may reflect thyroid immune responses.

As for this clonotype: Its antigen is still unknown. No much larger clonotype is one base removed from it; base qualities were not supplied.

Including cysteine and phenylalanine, the CDR3 has 16 amino acids. Of all the DNA, just the CDR3 is kept, 48 bases in frame from base 1. Trimmed from V: 5 bases; trimmed from J: 1 base; junction bases lacking a gene match: 9. CDR1 and CDR2 are read off the germline V gene as SGHDT and YYEEEE. TCR beta CDR3 regions were amplified from RNA transcripts. For the first round of RT-PCR on the TCR CDR3, the HTBI primer set was used together with the Qiagen OneStep RT-PCR kit. A second multiplex PCR round built the libraries, followed by size selection and purification. Libraries were sequenced paired-end with 100 bp reads on an Illumina HiSeq2000. In the source study's methods: SOAPnuke was used to process the raw data, throwing out any read that contained adapters or uncalled bases, had a mean Phred below 15, or lacked an exact constant-primer or identifier match. COPE v1.2.5 was used to merge the high-quality paired reads, and each unique nucleotide sequence was defined as a clonotype. MiTCR v1.1 was used to align the clonotypes against IMGT TRBV, TRBD and TRBJ reference segments. Only V-J combinations with frequency above 0.0001, covering 99% to 99.2% of repertoires, were analysed. The TCS score was defined as the ratio of F50 (clonal expansion) to E x V (chaos), calculated using BLOSUM62-based TCRdist between CDR3 peptides within each V-J. Welch's t-statistics and random forest reduced 500 to 650 V-J features to roughly 13, which were used in a naive Bayes classifier (R e1071). TCRdb redid the processing of the public reads, applying fastp at Q25 and MiXCR, and retained in-frame beta chains. Rows with a matching CDR3 protein are joined into one entry that keeps the most common DNA and genes. TCRdb's processing, not the study's, gives the V and J calls here. The sample table contains 550,000 to 800,000 distinct CDR3 sequences; only one count was recorded for over 15% of them. Approximately 8% of the sample lies in the top ten.

Graves' hyperthyroidism was defined as stable when no progression to ophthalmopathy occurred over 18 months of follow-up. Hyperthyroidism patients were newly diagnosed, had a disease duration of under 2 months, and were aged 18 to 65 years. Patients with uncontrolled infections, other autoimmune diseases, pregnancy or lactation were excluded. Diagnoses were established on the basis of clinical symptoms, serum thyroxine and TRAb, thyroid ultrasound, and orbital computed tomography. PBMCs were separated from 10 ml of fresh peripheral blood using Ficoll-Paque density gradient centrifugation. Total RNA was extracted using Trizol reagent, and RNA quality was assessed on an Agilent 2100 Bioanalyzer.

In this chain, TRBV5-6 is recombined with TRBJ1-5; 7 middle bases align to TRBD1. What was sequenced was blood. The sequence was collected from a man aged 18 to 30 with Graves' hyperthyroidism. The CDR3 region reads CASRYDRVGSNQPQHF. The DNA sequence is TGTGCCAGCAGATACGACAGGGTCGGAAGCAATCAGCCCCAGCATTTT.